The T cell receptor (beta chain) under discussion was sequenced for a study of blood T cell repertoires in COVID-19. Study as a whole: Sites across the United States, Italy and Spain contributed samples from acute and convalescent COVID-19. The analysed material was cDNA or gDNA that came from T cells, B-cell-depleted T cells, or PBMCs.

The Seattle patients, enrolled during active infection, were followed longitudinally. Measured with immunoSEQ multiplex PCR; TCRdb has only the in-frame clones, and not every one. The sample holds fewer than 50,000 clones; more than 80% are singletons and the top ten take 0.3% to 0.4%. V was clipped by 3 bases and J by 7 bases, with 15 bases between them. The CDR3 is made up of 14 amino acids. Germline V lookup: CDR1 LGHDT, CDR2 YNNKEL (reference sequence). The chain has TRBV3-1 (or the pseudogene TRBV3-2) and TRBJ1-1, with unresolved D. Input material: peripheral blood. The clonotype comes from a man in his fifties with COVID-19, enrolled during active disease. The CDR3 region is CASSHPERGNEAFF. Written as DNA, the CDR3 is TGTGCCAGCAGCCATCCGGAACGAGGTAATGAAGCTTTCTTT.